The 13 T cell receptor beta chains presented below share a single source sample, sequenced in a study of blood T cell repertoires in COVID-19. Profiled with immunoSEQ multiplex PCR; TCRdb holds only in-frame clones, not every one. The sample carries under 200,000 clones, more than 65% recorded once. The sample consisted of peripheral blood. The receptors come from a woman between 55 and 75 years old with COVID-19, enrolled during active disease.

For the CDR3, the DNA is TGTGCCAGCAGCCCCGGAGACAATGAGCAGTTCTTC. Protein: CASSPGDNEQFF. This rearrangement joins TRBV9 to TRBJ2-1; D ambiguous. Germline CDR1 and CDR2: SGDLS and YYNGEE. The CDR3 has 12 residues. Trimming took off 4 bases at V and 5 bases at J, with 7 bases between the two ends.

This sequence joins TRBV6-2 or TRBV6-3 and TRBJ1-2, with 8 bases that match TRBD1. Per the germline V gene, CDR1 is MNHEY and CDR2 is SVGEGT. J gave up 7 bases and V 6 bases, and 7 bases lay outside the gene matches. The CDR3 runs 13 residues. CDR3: CASSYGQGGGYTF. The CDR3 region has the DNA TGTGCCAGCAGCTATGGACAGGGAGGTGGCTACACCTTC.

This clone appeared a few times. This chain uses TRBV19 with TRBJ2-7; TRBD1 matches 7 bases. The V segment lost 9 bases and the J segment 2 bases; nucleotides outside the gene matches: 10. Germline V gene lookup returns CDR1 LNHDA and CDR2 SQIVND (reference sequence). The CDR3 runs 14 residues. The CDR3 DNA is TGTGCCAGCCGTACAGGGGAACCACCCTACGAGCAGTACTTC. Translation gives CASRTGEPPYEQYF.

The chain couples TRBV24-1 to TRBJ2-3, with D perhaps TRBD1 (7 bases). V was shortened by 7 bases and J by 3 bases, with 13 bases between the two germline ends. The CDR3 totals 14 residues. CDR1 is KGHDR and CDR2 is SFDVKD in the germline V gene. CDR3 sequence reads: CATSRGARTDTQYF. In nucleotides, the CDR3 is TGTGCCACCAGCAGGGGGGCTCGAACAGATACGCAGTATTTT.

V is TRBV29-1 and J is TRBJ2-2; tentative D call: TRBD2 (6 bases). Germline V gives CDR1 SQVTM, CDR2 ANQGSEA. V was pared by 6 bases and J by 4 bases, with 21 bases between. The CDR3 consists of 16 residues. The CDR3 nucleotides are TGCAGCGTGTCTCCCGGGGCCGGGAGAGGCACCGGGGAGCTGTTTTTT. This encodes CSVSPGAGRGTGELFF.

V is TRBV5-1 and J is TRBJ2-7; 8 positions agree with TRBD1. This CDR3 contains 16 residues. Germline V gene data show CDR1 as SGHRS and CDR2 as YFSETQ. V shed 3 bases and J 3 bases; nucleotides not matched to a gene: 11. Here the CDR3 reads CASSSIIGTGDYEQYF. For the CDR3, the DNA is TGCGCCAGCAGCTCGATTATAGGGACAGGCGACTACGAGCAGTACTTC.

The J gene is TRBJ2-5, the V gene TRBV18; 7 bases match TRBD2. Germline CDR1 KGHSH, CDR2 LQKENI. J was trimmed by 7 bases and V by 3 bases; bases with no gene match: 8. There are 14 residues in the CDR3. CDR3 amino acids: CASSPGGSGGTQYF. DNA of the CDR3: TGTGCCAGCTCACCGGGGGGGTCTGGAGGGACCCAGTACTTC.

The rearrangement joins TRBV6-2 or TRBV6-3 to TRBJ2-3; 12 nucleotides match TRBD2. Germline loops: CDR1 MNHEY, CDR2 SVGEGT. V gave up 2 bases and J gave up 3 bases; unmatched junction bases: 3. This CDR3 region has 16 residues. The chain's CDR3 is CASSYPTSGRTDTQYF. The CDR3 region has the DNA TGTGCCAGCAGTTACCCAACTAGCGGGAGGACAGATACGCAGTATTTT.

This clone was observed once. The CDR3 loop is CASSSSLRLAGTYNEQFF. DNA of the CDR3: TGTGCCAGCAGTTCCTCTCTTAGACTAGCGGGAACCTACAATGAGCAGTTCTTC. The chain couples TRBV6-2 or TRBV6-3 to TRBJ2-1, with 11 bases identical to TRBD2. CDR3 length equals 18 residues. Germline V gene lookup returns CDR1 MNHEY and CDR2 SVGEGT. The junction had 10 bases not matched to a gene; V was cut back by 4 bases and J by 2 bases.

V is TRBV18 and J is TRBJ2-1; 11 bases are a match to TRBD1. The CDR3 is 15 residues long. The trim removed 5 bases at V and 8 bases at J, leaving 8 bases unmatched. Looked up from germline, CDR1 is KGHSH and CDR2 is LQKENI. The chain's CDR3 is CASSFAGTGGYEQFF. CDR3 coding DNA: TGTGCCAGCTCATTCGCCGGGACAGGGGGTTATGAGCAGTTCTTC.

V is TRBV11-2 and J is TRBJ1-1; D ambiguous. Trimming shortened V by 3 bases and J by 13 bases, and 12 bases separated the two germline ends. Germline V gives CDR1 SGHAT, CDR2 FQNNGV. There are 11 residues in the CDR3. The DNA of the CDR3 is TGTGCCAGCAGCTTCCGGGAGTTTGTTTTCTTT. Protein sequence: CASSFREFVFF.

This sequence joins TRBV5-6 and TRBJ2-3, with TRBD2 as a possible D gene (5 bases). The CDR3 consists of 15 residues. The germline gives CDR1 SGHDT, CDR2 YYEEEE. V was shortened by 6 bases and J by 1 base, with 15 bases between the two germline ends. CDR3 bases: TGTGCCAGCACCCAACGGGGTATTGGCACAGATACGCAGTATTTT. It encodes CASTQRGIGTDTQYF.

The chain recombines TRBV6-4 with TRBJ2-3; the D is unclear. Trimming stripped 0 bases from V and 3 bases from J, with 4 bases between. The CDR3 is 13 residues long. Germline CDR1 and CDR2: MRHNA and SNTAGT. CDR3 protein: CASSDSYTDTQYF. The DNA for the CDR3 is TGTGCCAGCAGTGACTCGTATACAGATACGCAGTATTTT.